Presented here are 30 T cell receptor beta chains from one specimen sequenced in a study of post-analysis software for immune sequencing data. The study, taken as a whole, reports: Patients carried roughly 5 TRBV segments more frequently than controls did, and TRBV5-6, TRBV5-1 and TRBV20-1 were among them.

Their specific antigens are unknown. The TCR beta cDNA libraries carried unique molecular identifiers. TCRdb analysed the PCR reads with MiXCR anew, one entry per CDR3 protein. The table shows a few hundred thousand distinct CDR3 sequences, with roughly 30% occurring only once. The sample comprised blood. The receptors were gathered from a girl aged 10 to 17 with multiple sclerosis.

The gene calls are TRBV5-1 and TRBJ1-1; TRBD1 agrees at 7 bases. Germline V gene lookup returns CDR1 SGHRS and CDR2 YFSETQ. Losses at the gene ends were 0 bases for V and 0 bases for J; bases not matched to a gene: 2. The CDR3 runs to 15 residues. In DNA, the CDR3 is TGCGCCAGCAGCTTGGGGGACAGCTTGAACACTGAAGCTTTCTTT. Its protein is CASSLGDSLNTEAFF.

Only a few counts were recorded for this clonotype. The V and J genes are TRBV6-2 or TRBV6-3 and TRBJ1-2; no definite D call. The CDR3 runs to 13 residues. The V end was cut by 5 bases, the J end by 4 bases, with 11 bases between. CDR1 is MNHEY, CDR2 SVGEGT, per germline. The CDR3 reads CASSDGSPYGYTF. The CDR3 DNA follows: TGTGCCAGCAGTGACGGTTCCCCCTATGGCTACACCTTC.

The table lists this clonotype with a few counts. The genes are TRBV7-9 and TRBJ1-1, with 8 positions matching TRBD1. The V segment lost 3 bases and the J segment 1 base; nucleotides outside the gene matches: 4. Germline V CDR1 and CDR2: SEHNR, FQNEAQ (reference sequence). The CDR3 contains 15 residues. This chain's CDR3 is CASSFRTGRNTEAFF. Here the CDR3 DNA reads TGTGCCAGCAGCTTCCGGACAGGGCGGAACACTGAAGCTTTCTTT.

V gene TRBV4-1 combines with J gene TRBJ1-2; D unresolved. This CDR3 is 15 amino acids long. The V end was cut by 5 bases, the J end by 4 bases, with 17 bases between. The germline CDR1 and CDR2 sequences are MGHRA and YSYEKL. The CDR3 DNA sequence: TGCGCCAGCAGCGTTATGATGGGTCCTCCCTATGGCTACACCTTC. Translating gives CASSVMMGPPYGYTF.

The table lists this clonotype with a few counts. V is TRBV12-3 or TRBV12-4 and J is TRBJ2-1, with no clear D. V was clipped by 2 bases and J by 8 bases, with 7 bases between them. The CDR3 length is 12 residues. This chain's CDR3 is CASSLWAHEQFF. The CDR3 DNA sequence: TGTGCCAGCAGTTTATGGGCCCATGAGCAGTTCTTC.

The chain combines TRBV15 with TRBJ2-5; weak D call: TRBD2 (6 bases). This CDR3 contains 17 residues. Germline V CDR1 and CDR2: LNHNV, YYDKDF (reference sequence). V was pared by 0 bases and J by 0 bases, with 14 bases between. The chain's CDR3 is CATSRDEAGPYQETQYF. The CDR3 DNA reads as TGTGCCACCAGCAGAGATGAGGCGGGACCGTACCAAGAGACCCAGTACTTC.

Details on this clonotype: The junction departs from germline at one end; a sequencing error may be responsible. The rearrangement uses TRBV3-1 and TRBJ2-3; no clear D gene. The CDR3 runs to 15 residues. Germline assignment: CDR1 LGHDT and CDR2 YNNKEL (reference sequence). CDR3 nucleotide sequence: TGTGTCAGCAGCCAGACGGGCTATCACACAGATACGCAGTATTTT. This translates into CVSSQTGYHTDTQYF.

This clonotype was seen only a few times. J is TRBJ2-3 and V is TRBV7-3, with D tentatively TRBD1 or TRBD2 (5 bases each). CDR1 is SGHTA and CDR2 is FQGTGA in the germline V gene. This CDR3 spans 14 amino acids. Trimming removed 6 bases at V and 5 bases at J, with 15 bases between. DNA for the CDR3: TGTGCCAGCAGTTTTCCCGGGACGGGAGATACGCAGTATTTT. It translates to CASSFPGTGDTQYF.

V is TRBV4-3 and J is TRBJ2-4; 12 bases are shared with TRBD2. The germline V gene encodes CDR1 LGHNA and CDR2 YSLEER. The V segment lost 3 bases and the J segment 8 bases; nucleotides outside the gene matches: 5. This CDR3 comprises 15 residues. CDR3 coding DNA: TGCGCCAGCAGCCAGGCTAGCGGGGGGGGCTACATTCAGTACTTC. Its translation is CASSQASGGGYIQYF.

The V and J genes are TRBV12-3 or TRBV12-4 and TRBJ2-1; TRBD1 might be the D (6 bases). The CDR3 totals 15 residues. Trimming stripped 6 bases from V and 3 bases from J, with 15 bases between. The DNA for the CDR3 is TGTGCCAGCAGCTCCCGGGACACCATCTACAATGAGCAGTTCTTC. Its protein is CASSSRDTIYNEQFF.

The chain couples TRBV29-1 to TRBJ1-2, with 9 bases lining up with TRBD1. J was trimmed by 3 bases and V by 6 bases; bases with no gene match: 5. Per the germline V gene, CDR1 is SQVTM and CDR2 is ANQGSEA. This CDR3 has 13 amino acids. CDR3 residues: CSVTRTGDYGYTF. The DNA of the CDR3 is TGCAGCGTAACTCGGACAGGGGACTATGGCTACACCTTC.

This rearrangement joins TRBV5-1 to TRBJ1-2; 8 bases fit TRBD1. Germline CDR1 and CDR2: SGHRS and YFSETQ. V was clipped by 4 bases and J by 6 bases; unmatched bases: 2. The CDR3 totals 12 residues. As DNA, the CDR3 is TGCGCCAGCAGCGGGACAGGCAATGGCTACACCTTC. It specifies CASSGTGNGYTF.

The chain joins TRBV12-3 or TRBV12-4 to TRBJ1-1, with a possible D match to TRBD1 (6 bases). This CDR3 region has 15 residues. Trimming took 3 bases from V and 3 from J, leaving 14 bases between them. CDR3 DNA: TGTGCCAGCAGTTTGGGGGGGGCATGGGACACTGAAGCTTTCTTT. Translating gives CASSLGGAWDTEAFF.

A few counts support this clonotype. The rearrangement links TRBV5-1 to TRBJ2-4, with TRBD1 matching 10 bases. Trimming cost V 4 bases and J 0 bases; bases outside gene matches: 10. The CDR3 spans 18 residues. Germline CDR1 reads SGHRS; CDR2 reads YFSETQ. CDR3 amino acids: CASSMGQGHLLAKNIQYF. The CDR3 DNA reads as TGCGCCAGCAGCATGGGACAGGGGCACCTTTTAGCCAAAAACATTCAGTACTTC.

The chain combines TRBV12-3 or TRBV12-4 with TRBJ2-7; D ambiguous. With 2 bases removed from V and 4 bases from J, the gap between germline ends came to 6 bases. CDR3 size: 12 residues. The CDR3 spells CASSLQRYEQYF. In nucleotides, the CDR3 is TGTGCCAGCAGTTTACAACGGTACGAGCAGTACTTC.

Concerning this clonotype: This may come from a read error, since a much larger clone is one base off. The chain couples TRBV3-1 to TRBJ1-2; D perhaps matches TRBD1 (6 bases). The CDR3 consists of 13 residues. Germline assignment: CDR1 LGHDT and CDR2 YNNKEL (reference sequence). The V end lost 5 bases, the J end lost 4 bases, and 11 bases lay between the germline ends. The CDR3 DNA reads TGTGCCAGCAGCGAAGGGGGAACCTATGGCTACACCTTC. It encodes CASSEGGTYGYTF.

The rearrangement links TRBV10-3 to TRBJ2-5; 7 nucleotides line up with TRBD2. V lost 3 bases to trimming and J lost 4 bases; unmatched junction nucleotides: 8. CDR3 length: 15 residues. The V gene's germline CDR1 is ENHRY and CDR2 SYGVKD. The CDR3 spells CAISERGGQGETQYF. The CDR3 DNA is TGTGCCATCAGTGAACGGGGAGGGCAGGGAGAGACCCAGTACTTC.

The genes are TRBV12-5 and TRBJ2-3, with D possibly matching TRBD2 (7 bases). Germline CDR1 LGHNT, CDR2 FRNRAP. The CDR3 has 17 amino acids. Deletions cut 2 bases from V and 3 bases from J, with 18 bases between. Here the CDR3 DNA reads TGTGCTAGTGGTTTGAGGGTCGACGGGGGGCTTACAGATACGCAGTATTTT. The encoded protein is CASGLRVDGGLTDTQYF.

This clonotype was recorded once. V gene TRBV6-1 combines with J gene TRBJ1-5; no clear D. The V and J ends lost 7 bases and 0 bases respectively, with 10 bases between them. The germline CDR1 and CDR2 sequences are MNHNS and SASEGT. CDR3 length equals 14 residues. CDR3 residues: CASKYTDSNQPQHF. CDR3 DNA sequence: TGTGCCAGCAAGTACACAGATAGCAATCAGCCCCAGCATTTT.

This CDR3 is CASSQDETGYEQYF. CDR3 in DNA: TGCGCCAGCAGCCAAGATGAGACAGGCTACGAGCAGTACTTC. V gene TRBV4-1 combines with J gene TRBJ2-7; TRBD1 might be the D (6 bases). The CDR3 runs 14 residues. Looked up from germline, CDR1 is MGHRA and CDR2 is YSYEKL. Trimming took off 0 bases at V and 3 bases at J, with 9 bases between the two ends.

J is TRBJ2-5 and V is TRBV5-1, with unresolved D. The germline gives CDR1 SGHRS, CDR2 YFSETQ. This CDR3 is built from 15 residues. Trimming left V 2 bases short and J 2 bases short, with 13 bases between. The DNA of the CDR3 is TGCGCCAGCAGCTTACTACCTCCCAATCAAGAGACCCAGTACTTC. Its protein is CASSLLPPNQETQYF.

The chain couples TRBV27 to TRBJ2-7; TRBD1 matches 9 bases. This CDR3 is 14 amino acids long. V lost 6 bases to trimming and J lost 4 bases; unmatched junction nucleotides: 7. Germline V CDR1 and CDR2: MNHEY, SMNVEV (reference sequence). The CDR3 loop is CASSQTGGQYEQYF. The CDR3 nucleotides read TGTGCCAGCAGCCAAACAGGGGGCCAGTACGAGCAGTACTTC.

This clonotype was recorded once. The rearrangement links TRBV4-2 to TRBJ2-7; 7 bases are a match to TRBD2. CDR1 is LGHNA, CDR2 YNFKEQ, per germline. CDR3 length: 16 residues. Unmatched junction bases numbered 11, after V lost 5 bases and J lost 1 base. The CDR3 here is CASSSGGGEGSYEQYF. The CDR3 bases are TGTGCCAGCAGCTCCGGCGGGGGTGAGGGTTCCTACGAGCAGTACTTC.

Note on this clonotype: A much larger clone sits a single nucleotide away, making a read error possible. This chain connects TRBV7-2 to TRBJ1-5; TRBD1 aligns across 8 bases. The trim removed 5 bases at V and 9 bases at J, leaving 18 bases unmatched. CDR1 SGHTA and CDR2 FQGNSA come from the germline V gene. The CDR3 loop spans 17 amino acids. The CDR3 here is CASSQPNWDRHSGPQHF. The DNA for the CDR3 is TGTGCCAGCAGCCAACCGAACTGGGACAGGCATTCGGGGCCCCAGCATTTT. Full variable domain (outside the CDR3, taken from reference TRBV7-2 and TRBJ1-5): GAGVSQSPSNKVTEKGKDVELRCDPISGHTALYWYRQSLGQGLEFLIYFQGNSAPDKSGLPSDRFSAERTGGSVSTLTIQRTQQEDSAVYLCASSQPNWDRHSGPQHFGDGTRLSIL.

This clonotype was found a few times. The chain uses TRBV7-9 and TRBJ2-5; D unclear. The CDR3 length is 12 residues. Deletions cut 4 bases from V and 3 bases from J, with 6 bases between. Per germline, CDR1 SEHNR and CDR2 FQNEAQ (reference sequence). The CDR3, as DNA: TGTGCCAGCAGCTCGCTCGAAGAGACCCAGTACTTC. Translated: CASSSLEETQYF.

This clonotype was found a few times. An end of the junction does not agree with germline; a read error may underlie this. This sequence joins TRBV4-2 and TRBJ1-5, with D possibly being TRBD1 (6 bases). The CDR3 totals 16 residues. The V gene's germline CDR1 is LGHNA and CDR2 YNFKEQ. The CDR3, as DNA: TGTGCCAGCAGCCAAGATGGAGTAGGGGACAATCACCCCCAGCATTTT. Amino acid sequence: CASSQDGVGDNHPQHF.

The V call is TRBV15, the J call TRBJ1-1, with D perhaps TRBD1 (5 bases). The CDR3 has 15 amino acids. In germline, CDR1 is LNHNV, CDR2 YYDKDF (reference sequence). The ends were cut back, 4 bases at V and 11 bases at J, with 23 bases in the middle. The CDR3 DNA reads as TGTGCCACCAGCAACAGACCCAGGGTGAGCAAGGGGGCTTTCTTT. It specifies CATSNRPRVSKGAFF.

This chain links TRBV5-1 with TRBJ2-3; perhaps TRBD1 as D (5 bases). With 3 bases removed from V and 5 bases from J, the gap between germline ends came to 10 bases. The CDR3 contains 13 residues. Germline CDR1 SGHRS, CDR2 YFSETQ. The CDR3 region is CASSYPQGDTQYF. The CDR3 bases are TGCGCCAGCAGCTATCCTCAGGGAGATACGCAGTATTTT.

The chain carries TRBV6-5 and TRBJ2-3; 10 bases match TRBD2. The CDR3 contains 12 residues. The J segment lost 11 bases and the V segment lost 6 bases, leaving 5 bases of the junction unmatched. Per germline, CDR1 MNHEY and CDR2 SVGAGI. CDR3 amino acids: CASRVPSGGQYF. The CDR3 nucleotides are TGTGCCAGCAGGGTCCCTAGCGGGGGGCAGTATTTT.

CDR3 DNA sequence: TGTGCCAGCAGCCAAGTAGAGGCCCTCGGGGGCTACACCTTC. This codes for CASSQVEALGGYTF. The chain recombines TRBV3-1 with TRBJ1-2; D not certain. The CDR3 is 14 residues long. Germline V lookup: CDR1 LGHDT, CDR2 YNNKEL (reference sequence). V was trimmed by 1 base and J by 8 bases, leaving 14 bases between them.